One T cell receptor beta chain is described in this entry. This sample stems from a study of PD-L1 blockade in urothelial cancer. Study details: Blood drawn 3 weeks (second dose) and 6 weeks after treatment start was analyzed.

Clones were sequenced by immunoSEQ multiplex PCR, and TCRdb holds only the in-frame ones, with some missing. The sample lists about 24,000 clones; around 82% were seen once. CDR1 SNHLY and CDR2 FYNNEI come from the germline V gene. The CDR3 spans 15 residues. Trimming stripped 2 bases from V and 7 bases from J, with 14 bases between. This chain connects TRBV2 to TRBJ2-2; D ambiguous. Sequencing was performed on PBMCs, taken around atezolizumab (anti-PD-L1) treatment. The receptor comes from a man between 65 and 85 years old with urothelial cancer. This CDR3 is CASSELNPPDGELFF. The CDR3 coding sequence is TGTGCCAGCAGTGAACTTAATCCCCCAGACGGGGAGCTGTTTTTT.